This is a list of T cell receptor beta chains from one sample in a study of T cells after yellow fever vaccination. In TCRdb, the 5' RACE reads were re-called with MiXCR into one record per CDR3 protein. The data hold 450,000 to 650,000 distinct CDR3 sequences, with approximately 13% observed a single time. Sequenced material: PBMCs, taken on the day of the yellow fever booster vaccination. These receptors all come from a man aged 25 to 40 who received the YFV17D yellow fever vaccine. Each CDR3 is given with its conserved first and last residue. Fields, in order: D gene, J gene, V gene, clone size, CDR3 DNA, CDR3 protein. A D gene is named only where the DNA matches it firmly. Part of the rows lack a size; the others show once, few, many or a class for expanded clones.

>TRBD1|TRBJ1-1|TRBV5-1|NA
TGCGCCAGCAGCGATCAGGGGGCGAACACTGAAGCTTTCTTT
CASSDQGANTEAFF
>TRBD2|TRBJ2-1|TRBV20-1|NA
TGCAGTGCTAGAACTATGGGAAAAGCGGGGTGGGATGAGCAGTTCTTC
CSARTMGKAGWDEQFF
>TRBD2|TRBJ2-1|TRBV20-1|NA
TGCAGTGTTTTAGCGGGCAATGAGCAGTTCTTC
CSVLAGNEQFF
>TRBD2|TRBJ2-1|TRBV10-3|NA
TGTGCCATCAATGCGGGAGGGAATGGTGAGCAGTTCTTC
CAINAGGNGEQFF
>NA|TRBJ2-5|TRBV29-1|NA
TGCAGCGCCGGGGGACCGCAAGAGACCCAGTACTTC
CSAGGPQETQYF
>NA|TRBJ2-1|TRBV5-1|NA
TGCGCCAGCAGCCTGGAATCGACCGCTGAGCAGTTCTTC
CASSLESTAEQFF
>NA|TRBJ1-1|TRBV6-5|NA
TGTGCCAGCAGTTACTCGGGCTCAAAGAACACTGAAGCTTTCTTT
CASSYSGSKNTEAFF
>NA|TRBJ2-5|TRBV3-1|NA
TGTGCCAGCAGGCTAGGCCCGGGAGAGACCCAGTACTTC
CASRLGPGETQYF
>NA|TRBJ1-1|TRBV7-2|few
TGTGCCAGCAGCTGGGGGCGGGGGGCTGAAGCTTTCTTT
CASSWGRGAEAFF
>TRBD2|TRBJ2-7|TRBV15|NA
TGTGCCACCAGCAGAGATCGGGGGGGAGTGGGCGAGCAGTACTTC
CATSRDRGGVGEQYF
>TRBD2|TRBJ2-5|TRBV7-2|few
TGTGCCAGCAGCTTAGCCCCTGCGGCTAGCGGATTATACCAAGAGACCCAGTACTTC
CASSLAPAASGLYQETQYF
>NA|TRBJ2-1|TRBV12-3/TRBV12-4|many
TGTGCCAGCAGGACTCACAATGAGCAGTTCTTC
CASRTHNEQFF
>NA|TRBJ2-2|TRBV7-9|NA
TGTGCCAGCAGCTTAGTTGGGACTCGAAAGAACACCGGGGAGCTGTTTTTT
CASSLVGTRKNTGELFF
>TRBD1|TRBJ2-1|TRBV20-1|NA
TGCAGTGCTTACAGGGGGCGCGGCTACAATGAGCAGTTCTTC
CSAYRGRGYNEQFF
>NA|TRBJ1-2|TRBV7-9|NA
TGTGCCAGCAGCTTAGAGTCAGGAGGCTACACCTTC
CASSLESGGYTF
>TRBD1|TRBJ1-2|TRBV5-1|few
TGCGCCAGCAGCTGGACAGGGAGGAATGGCTACACCTTC
CASSWTGRNGYTF
>NA|TRBJ1-4|TRBV7-2|NA
TGTGCCAGCAGCTTAGGCCTGGGAATTTCTGAAAAACTGTTTTTT
CASSLGLGISEKLFF
>TRBD2|TRBJ2-7|TRBV2|NA
TGTGCCATCAGTGAAGCGCGGACTAGCGGCTACGAGCAGTACTTC
CAISEARTSGYEQYF
>TRBD2|TRBJ2-5|TRBV20-1|NA
TGCAGTGCCTTACTACCTGGGAGGGCGGGGGAGACCCAGTACTTC
CSALLPGRAGETQYF
>TRBD2|TRBJ2-2|TRBV5-1|few
TGCGCCAGCAGCTTTACTAGCGGAGCGAACACCGGGGAGCTGTTTTTT
CASSFTSGANTGELFF
>NA|TRBJ2-7|TRBV10-1|once
TGCGCCAGTGGGGCGGCAGGGTCCGACGAGCAGTACTTC
CASGAAGSDEQYF
>NA|TRBJ1-2|TRBV7-9|few
TGTGCCAGCAGCTTAACAGATGCGGGAGTCTCTAACTATGGCTACACCTTC
CASSLTDAGVSNYGYTF
>TRBD2|TRBJ2-7|TRBV27|NA
TGTGCCAGCAGTTTCGGACGGGAGGGCAGCGAGCAGTACTTC
CASSFGREGSEQYF